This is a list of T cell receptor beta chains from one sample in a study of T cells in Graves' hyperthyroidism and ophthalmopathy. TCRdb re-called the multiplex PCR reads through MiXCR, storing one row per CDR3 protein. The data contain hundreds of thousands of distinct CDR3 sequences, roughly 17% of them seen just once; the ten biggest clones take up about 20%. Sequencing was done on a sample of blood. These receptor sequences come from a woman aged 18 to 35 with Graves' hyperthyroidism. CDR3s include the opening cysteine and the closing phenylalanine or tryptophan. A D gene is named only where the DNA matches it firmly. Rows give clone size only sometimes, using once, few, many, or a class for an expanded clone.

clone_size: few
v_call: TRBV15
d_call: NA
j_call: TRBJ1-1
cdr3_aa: CATSRDLGGNTEAFF
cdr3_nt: TGTGCCACCAGCAGAGATCTGGGGGGGAACACTGAAGCTTTCTTT

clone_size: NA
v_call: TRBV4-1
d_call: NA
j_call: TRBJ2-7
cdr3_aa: CASSRNQAGPVYEQYF
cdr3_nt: TGCGCCAGCAGCCGGAACCAAGCGGGCCCGGTCTACGAGCAGTACTTC

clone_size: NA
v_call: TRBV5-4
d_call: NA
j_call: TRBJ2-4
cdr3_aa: CASSLEGGLRNIQYF
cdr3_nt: TGTGCCAGCAGCTTGGAGGGGGGGTTAAGAAACATTCAGTACTTC

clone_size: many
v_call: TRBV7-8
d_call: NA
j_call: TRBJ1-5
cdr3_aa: CASSSRDGLRNQPQHF
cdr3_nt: TGTGCCAGCAGCTCTCGGGACGGTCTACGCAATCAGCCCCAGCATTTT

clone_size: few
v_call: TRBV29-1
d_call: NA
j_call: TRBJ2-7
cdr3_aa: CSVALSDEQYF
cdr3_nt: TGCAGCGTCGCCCTCTCGGACGAGCAGTACTTC

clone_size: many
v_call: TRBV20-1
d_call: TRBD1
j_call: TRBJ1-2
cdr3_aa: CSASPPWTGDYGYTF
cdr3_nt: TGCAGTGCCTCACCACCTTGGACAGGGGACTATGGCTACACCTTC

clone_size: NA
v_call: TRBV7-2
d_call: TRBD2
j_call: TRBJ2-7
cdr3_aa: CASRTSGGPTYEQYF
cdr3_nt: TGTGCCAGCAGGACTAGCGGGGGGCCAACCTACGAGCAGTACTTC

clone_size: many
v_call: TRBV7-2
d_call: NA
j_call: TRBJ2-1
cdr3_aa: CASSSSGGNEQFF
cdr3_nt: TGTGCCAGCAGCTCGTCCGGGGGAAATGAGCAGTTCTTC

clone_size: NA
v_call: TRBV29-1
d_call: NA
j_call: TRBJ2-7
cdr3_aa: CSVDGGIGEQYF
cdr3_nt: TGCAGCGTAGACGGGGGAATCGGCGAGCAGTACTTC

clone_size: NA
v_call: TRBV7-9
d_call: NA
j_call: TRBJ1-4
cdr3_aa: CASSLGSTLANEKLFF
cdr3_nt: TGTGCCAGCAGCCTTGGGTCTACACTCGCTAATGAAAAACTGTTTTTT

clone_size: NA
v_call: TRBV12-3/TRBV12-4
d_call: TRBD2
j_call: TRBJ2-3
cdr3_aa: CASSFGGLAGSGLTDTQYF
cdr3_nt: TGTGCCAGCAGTTTCGGGGGACTAGCGGGGAGTGGGTTGACAGATACGCAGTATTTT

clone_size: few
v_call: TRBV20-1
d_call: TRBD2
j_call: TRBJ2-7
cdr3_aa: CSASGRSYYEQYF
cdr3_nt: TGCAGTGCTAGCGGGAGGTCCTACTACGAGCAGTACTTC

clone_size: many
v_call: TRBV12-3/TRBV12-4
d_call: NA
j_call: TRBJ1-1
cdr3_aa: CASSLDWDTEAFF
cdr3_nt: TGTGCCAGCAGCTTGGACTGGGACACTGAAGCTTTCTTT

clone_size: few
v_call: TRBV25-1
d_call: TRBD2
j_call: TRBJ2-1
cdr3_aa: CASSPRVGSGGQHEQFF
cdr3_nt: TGTGCCAGCAGTCCCCGAGTTGGTAGCGGGGGGCAACATGAGCAGTTCTTC

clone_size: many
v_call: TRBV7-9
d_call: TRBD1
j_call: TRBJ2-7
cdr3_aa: CASRGQGASGNEQYF
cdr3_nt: TGTGCCAGCAGAGGACAGGGTGCGTCCGGGAACGAGCAGTACTTC

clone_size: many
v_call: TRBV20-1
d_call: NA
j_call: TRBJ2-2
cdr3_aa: CSARDSRTNTGELFF
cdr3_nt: TGCAGTGCTAGAGACTCCCGAACGAACACCGGGGAGCTGTTTTTT

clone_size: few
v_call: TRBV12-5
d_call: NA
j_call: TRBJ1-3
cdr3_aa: CASGLPRHIDGGSSGNTIYF
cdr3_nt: TGTGCTAGTGGTTTGCCGCGCCATATCGACGGGGGCTCCTCTGGAAACACCATATATTTT

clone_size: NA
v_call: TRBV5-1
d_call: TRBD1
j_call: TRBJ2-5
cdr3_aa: CASSLAGTAHRGETQYF
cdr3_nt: TGCGCCAGCAGCTTGGCCGGGACAGCGCACCGAGGGGAGACCCAGTACTTC

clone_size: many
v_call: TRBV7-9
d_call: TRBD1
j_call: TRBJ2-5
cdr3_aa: CASSRRQGGETQYF
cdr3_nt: TGTGCCAGCAGCCGCCGACAGGGCGGGGAGACCCAGTACTTC

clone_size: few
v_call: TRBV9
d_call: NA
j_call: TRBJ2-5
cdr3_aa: CASSVEVGGPLETQYF
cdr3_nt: TGTGCCAGCAGCGTAGAAGTGGGGGGGCCTTTGGAGACCCAGTACTTC

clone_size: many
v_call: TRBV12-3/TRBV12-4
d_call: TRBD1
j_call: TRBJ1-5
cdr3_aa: CASSYGQATNQPQHF
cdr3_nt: TGTGCCAGCAGCTACGGACAGGCGACCAATCAGCCCCAGCATTTT

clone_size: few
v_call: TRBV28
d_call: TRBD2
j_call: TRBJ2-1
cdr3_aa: CASSFLIAGYNEQFF
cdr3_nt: TGTGCCAGCAGTTTTCTAATAGCGGGCTACAATGAGCAGTTCTTC

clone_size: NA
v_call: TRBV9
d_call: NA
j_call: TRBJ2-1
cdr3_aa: CASSVGQDYNEQFF
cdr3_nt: TGTGCCAGCAGCGTAGGCCAGGACTACAATGAGCAGTTCTTC

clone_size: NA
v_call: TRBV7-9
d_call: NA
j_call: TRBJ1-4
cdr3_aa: CASSLAGVTTNEKLFF
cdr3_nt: TGTGCCAGCAGCTTAGCAGGGGTCACAACTAATGAAAAACTGTTTTTT

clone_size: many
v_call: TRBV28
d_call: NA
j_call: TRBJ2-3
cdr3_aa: CASSPVDFNLRSTDTQYF
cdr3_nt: TGTGCCAGCAGTCCCGTTGATTTTAATCTTCGGAGCACAGATACGCAGTATTTT

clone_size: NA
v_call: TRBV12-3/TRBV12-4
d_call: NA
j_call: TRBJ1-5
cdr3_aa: CASSPAGSHQPQHF
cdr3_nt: TGTGCCAGCAGCCCAGCCGGGTCCCATCAGCCCCAGCATTTT

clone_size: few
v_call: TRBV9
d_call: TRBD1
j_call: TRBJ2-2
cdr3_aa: CASSFRQGRDTGELFF
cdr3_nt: TGTGCCAGCAGCTTCAGACAGGGGCGAGACACCGGGGAGCTGTTTTTT

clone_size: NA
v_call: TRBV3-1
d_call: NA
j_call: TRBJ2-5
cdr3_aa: CASSQDWASRETQYF
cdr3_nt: TGTGCCAGCAGCCAAGATTGGGCCAGCCGAGAGACCCAGTACTTC

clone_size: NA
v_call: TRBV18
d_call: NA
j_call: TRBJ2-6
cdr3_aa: CASSSAGISGANVLTF
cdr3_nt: TGTGCCAGCTCGTCGGCGGGTATCTCTGGGGCCAACGTCCTGACTTTC

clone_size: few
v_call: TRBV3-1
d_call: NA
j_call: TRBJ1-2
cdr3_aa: CASSQYFRGYTF
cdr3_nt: TGTGCCAGCAGCCAATACTTCCGGGGCTACACCTTC

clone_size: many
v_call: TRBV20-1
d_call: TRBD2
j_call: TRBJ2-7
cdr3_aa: CSAGMTSGIGSYEQYF
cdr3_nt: TGCAGTGCTGGGATGACTAGCGGGATCGGGAGCTACGAGCAGTACTTC

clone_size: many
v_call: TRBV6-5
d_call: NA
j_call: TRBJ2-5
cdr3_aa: CASSYGGAQETQYF
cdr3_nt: TGTGCCAGCAGTTACGGGGGGGCCCAAGAGACCCAGTACTTC

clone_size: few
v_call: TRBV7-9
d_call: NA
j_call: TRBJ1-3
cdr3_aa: CASTFATSGNTIYF
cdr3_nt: TGTGCCAGCACCTTTGCCACTTCTGGAAACACCATATATTTT

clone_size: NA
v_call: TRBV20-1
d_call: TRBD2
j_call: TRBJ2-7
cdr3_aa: CSAREGGDHEQYF
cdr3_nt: TGCAGTGCTAGAGAGGGAGGGGACCACGAGCAGTACTTC

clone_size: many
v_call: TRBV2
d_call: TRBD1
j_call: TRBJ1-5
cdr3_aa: CASTGDRDSNQPQHF
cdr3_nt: TGTGCCAGCACCGGGGACAGGGATAGCAATCAGCCCCAGCATTTT

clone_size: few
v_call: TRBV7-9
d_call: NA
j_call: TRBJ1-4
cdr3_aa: CASSYPGTDDATNEKLFF
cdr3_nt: TGTGCCAGCAGCTACCCCGGCACCGACGATGCAACTAATGAAAAACTGTTTTTT

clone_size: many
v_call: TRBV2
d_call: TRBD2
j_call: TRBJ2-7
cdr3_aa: CASTSKGTSGGNEQYF
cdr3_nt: TGTGCCAGCACCTCAAAAGGGACTAGCGGGGGCAACGAGCAGTACTTC

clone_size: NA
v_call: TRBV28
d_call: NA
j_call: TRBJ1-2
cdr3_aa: CASSLQGGTLGYTF
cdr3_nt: TGTGCCAGCAGTTTACAGGGAGGAACCCTGGGCTACACCTTC

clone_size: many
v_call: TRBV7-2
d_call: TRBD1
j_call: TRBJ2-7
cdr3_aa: CASSRTGTGSLEQYF
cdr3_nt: TGTGCCAGCAGTCGAACCGGGACAGGGAGTCTGGAGCAGTACTTC

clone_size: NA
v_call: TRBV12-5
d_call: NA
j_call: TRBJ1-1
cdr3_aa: CASGLVLGVATEAFF
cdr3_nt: TGTGCTAGTGGTTTGGTACTGGGGGTGGCCACTGAAGCTTTCTTT

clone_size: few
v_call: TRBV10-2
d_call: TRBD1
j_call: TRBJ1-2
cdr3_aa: CASSESTGRPYGYTF
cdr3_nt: TGCGCCAGCAGTGAGTCGACAGGGCGACCCTATGGCTACACCTTC

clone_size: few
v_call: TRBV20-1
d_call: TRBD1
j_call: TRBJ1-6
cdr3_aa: CSARDRDRGRNSPLHF
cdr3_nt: TGCAGTGCTAGAGACCGTGACAGGGGTCGAAATTCACCCCTCCACTTT

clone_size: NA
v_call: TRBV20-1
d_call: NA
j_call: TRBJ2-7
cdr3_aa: CSARSGVGYEQYF
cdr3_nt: TGCAGTGCTAGATCGGGGGTGGGCTACGAGCAGTACTTC

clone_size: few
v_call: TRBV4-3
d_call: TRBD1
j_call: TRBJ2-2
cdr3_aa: CASSQAGTGLRTGELFF
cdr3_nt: TGCGCCAGCAGCCAAGCCGGGACAGGGTTACGGACCGGGGAGCTGTTTTTT

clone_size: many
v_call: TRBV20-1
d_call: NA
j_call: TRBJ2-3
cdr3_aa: CSARDTGARTDTQYF
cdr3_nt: TGCAGTGCTAGAGATACGGGTGCGCGCACAGATACGCAGTATTTT

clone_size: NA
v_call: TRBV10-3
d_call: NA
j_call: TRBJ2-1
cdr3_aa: CAISEGGLDGNEQFF
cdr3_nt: TGTGCCATCAGTGAGGGTGGGCTAGATGGGAATGAGCAGTTCTTC

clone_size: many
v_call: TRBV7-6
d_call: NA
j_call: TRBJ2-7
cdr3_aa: CASSFDWDSYEQYF
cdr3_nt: TGTGCCAGCAGCTTCGATTGGGACTCCTACGAGCAGTACTTC